Listed below are T cell receptor beta chains from one sample, sequenced in a study of cytomegalovirus exposure and HLA in healthy donors. Repertoires were generated with immunoSEQ multiplex PCR, while TCRdb's copy carries only in-frame clones and drops some. Among approximately 100,000 clones listed, roughly four fifths were seen once. The source material was PBMCs. The receptors stem from a man over 45 in good health and CMV-seronegative. Both conserved end residues are part of each CDR3. The D gene is left open where the match is weak. Size is omitted from some rows. Given values are once, few, many or a class for expanded clones.

V	J	D	size	DNA	CDR3
TRBV18	TRBJ1-5	-	-	TGTGCCAGCTCACCCACAGGGACGGATCAGCCCCAGCATTTT	CASSPTGTDQPQHF
TRBV11-2	TRBJ1-6	-	-	TGTGCCAGCAGCTTGAACACTGGCGGACGCGGGGTAGGCCTCCACTTT	CASSLNTGGRGVGLHF
TRBV7-6	TRBJ2-3	-	-	TGTGCCAGCAGCTGGAGACAGGACGGGGCCACAGATACGCAGTATTTT	CASSWRQDGATDTQYF
TRBV9	TRBJ1-1	-	-	TGTGCCAGCAGCGTAGGGTCACGTCAGATGAACACTGAAGCTTTCTTT	CASSVGSRQMNTEAFF
TRBV7-8	TRBJ2-1	-	few	TGTGCCAGCAGCTTATCCCTGTCGGTATCGGACTTGAGCTCCTACAATGAGCAGTTCTTC	CASSLSLSVSDLSSYNEQFF
TRBV2	TRBJ2-5	-	-	TGTGCCAGCAGTGAAATAGCGGACCAAGAGACCCAGTACTTC	CASSEIADQETQYF
TRBV27	TRBJ1-1	-	-	TGTGCCAGCAGCCTACGTACAGGGAATTATGAAGCTTTCTTT	CASSLRTGNYEAFF
TRBV9	TRBJ2-5	TRBD2	-	TGTGCCAGCAGCGTAGGGGCTAGCGGGGGCCCGGGGCAGGAGACCCAGTACTTC	CASSVGASGGPGQETQYF
TRBV9	TRBJ2-3	TRBD2	-	TGTGCCAGCAGCGCCATCTTGGGGGCGGGAGGGGGGAAGGATACGCAGTATTTT	CASSAILGAGGGKDTQYF
TRBV6-5	TRBJ2-1	-	-	TGTGCCAGCAGACCCCCCGCAGGGAACAATGAGCAGTTCTTC	CASRPPAGNNEQFF
TRBV5-1	TRBJ2-5	-	-	TGCGCCAGCAGCAATACAGGGATGGAGACCCAGTACTTC	CASSNTGMETQYF
TRBV7-2	TRBJ1-1	-	-	TGTGCCAGCAGCTTAAGAATAGGGTCAGGGCCCCTTGAAGCTTTCTTT	CASSLRIGSGPLEAFF
TRBV6-1	TRBJ1-5	-	-	TGTGCCAGCAGTGAATCGGGCGGGGGACAGCCCCAGCATTTT	CASSESGGGQPQHF
TRBV27	TRBJ1-2	-	-	TGTGCCAGCCGTGCTATTGGGGGGAACTATGGCTACACCTTC	CASRAIGGNYGYTF
TRBV23-1	TRBJ1-3	-	-	TGCGCCAGCAGTCAATTTGGGAGGATCCGCTCTGGAAACACCATATATTTT	CASSQFGRIRSGNTIYF
TRBV7-9	TRBJ2-3	TRBD2	-	TGTGCCACCAATGGACTAGCGGGGGGGCTGAGCACAGATACGCAGTATTTT	CATNGLAGGLSTDTQYF
TRBV2	TRBJ1-1	-	-	TGTGCCAGCAGTGACCTGGGGAGGACCGAAGCTTTCTTT	CASSDLGRTEAFF
TRBV2	TRBJ1-6	TRBD1	-	TGTGCCAGCAGTGAGCGGACAGGGGATTCACCCCTCCACTTT	CASSERTGDSPLHF
TRBV19	TRBJ2-3	-	few	TGTGCCAGTAGTCCCGGGGAGACAGATACGCAGTATTTT	CASSPGETDTQYF
TRBV19	TRBJ1-1	TRBD1	-	TGTGCCAGTAGTACCCCGGGACAGCGGAACACTGAAGCTTTCTTT	CASSTPGQRNTEAFF
TRBV7-3	TRBJ2-5	-	few	TGTGCCAGCAGCTTAACGAGGGCTAGTCCAGAGACCCAGTACTTC	CASSLTRASPETQYF
TRBV10-3	TRBJ1-6	TRBD1	-	TGTGCCATCAGTGAGTTAGGGGACAGGGGAGGCGATAATTCACCCCTCCACTTT	CAISELGDRGGDNSPLHF
TRBV5-1	TRBJ2-5	TRBD2	once	TGCGCCAGCAGCTTGGGGGTATTAGCGGGGGGGCCGGCTGAGGAGACCCAGTACTTC	CASSLGVLAGGPAEETQYF
TRBV20-1	TRBJ2-3	TRBD1	-	TGCAGCCTCCGGGACAGGGCACTTCAGTATTTT	CSLRDRALQYF
TRBV2	TRBJ1-1	-	-	TGTGCCAGGACGGGGGATTTGAACACTGAAGCTTTCTTT	CARTGDLNTEAFF
TRBV18	TRBJ2-3	-	-	TGTACCAGCTCCACCACAGCCCATAGCACAGATACGCAGTATTTT	CTSSTTAHSTDTQYF
TRBV5-8	TRBJ2-3	TRBD1	-	TGTGCCAGCAGCCCAGGGGGAAGATGGGAGACAGATACGCAGTATTTT	CASSPGGRWETDTQYF
TRBV28	TRBJ2-3	TRBD2	once	TGTGCCAGCAAGGAGCGGGGGGGCCAAGATACGCAGTATTTT	CASKERGGQDTQYF
TRBV7-2	TRBJ2-1	TRBD2	once	TGTGCCAGCAGCCGTCTAGCGGGGGTGAACAATGAGCAGTTCTTC	CASSRLAGVNNEQFF
TRBV6-6	TRBJ2-1	TRBD1	-	TGTGCCAGCAGTCCACAGGGGGCGAGTAATGAGCAGTTCTTC	CASSPQGASNEQFF
TRBV12-5	TRBJ2-1	-	-	TGTGCTAGTGGCTCCACACTAGCTGGGAGTGAGCAGTTCTTC	CASGSTLAGSEQFF
TRBV2	TRBJ1-6	-	-	TGTGCCAGCAGAGGCCGGGACGCGGGATCACCCCTCCACTTT	CASRGRDAGSPLHF
TRBV11-3	TRBJ2-6	TRBD1	-	TGTGCCAGCAGCTTTGGGACAGGGGCTACCTCTGGGGCCAACGTCCTGACTTTC	CASSFGTGATSGANVLTF
TRBV2	TRBJ2-1	TRBD2	-	TGTGCCAGCAGGGGCCTCCCCGGGGGGGAGCAGTTCTTC	CASRGLPGGEQFF
TRBV19	TRBJ2-1	-	-	TGTGCCAGTAGTATCAGGGATGAGCAGTTCTTC	CASSIRDEQFF
TRBV18	TRBJ1-1	-	-	TGTGCCAGCTCTCAAGGCCCGGGGGGCACTGAAGCTTTCTTT	CASSQGPGGTEAFF
TRBV5-6	TRBJ1-6	TRBD1	few	TGTGCCAGCAGCTTCGGGACAGGGCATAATTCACCCCTCCACTTT	CASSFGTGHNSPLHF
TRBV4-1	TRBJ2-2	-	-	TGCGCCAGCAGCCAAGGTCGGGGTGCTTTAGCAGCGAACACCGGGGAGCTGTTTTTT	CASSQGRGALAANTGELFF
TRBV19	TRBJ1-1	-	-	TGTGCCAGTAGTGAATCCCGGAGCCCCACGAACACTGAAGCTTTCTTT	CASSESRSPTNTEAFF
TRBV7-9	TRBJ1-3	TRBD1	-	TGTACCAGCAGCCTCGGACAGGGAAGCTCTGGAAACACCATATATTTT	CTSSLGQGSSGNTIYF
TRBV6-1	TRBJ2-1	-	-	TGTGCCAGCAGTCCCACTAGATTGGATGAGCAGTTCTTC	CASSPTRLDEQFF
TRBV5-5	TRBJ2-7	-	-	TGTGCCAGCACCCGTGTGCAGTCCTACGAGCAGTACTTC	CASTRVQSYEQYF